The TCR beta chain described here comes from a study of blood T cells in healthy people across ages. For the second PCR, which ran for about 6 to 11 cycles, a sample-barcoded 5' primer and a J-beta primer mix were used. Each cDNA molecule was tagged by a template-switch adaptor with 12 random nucleotides. TCRdb reanalysed the 5' RACE reads using MiXCR and keeps one entry per CDR3 protein. Of 980,000 or so distinct CDR3 sequences listed, 40% to 60% are singletons. Roughly 10 milliliters of peripheral blood were drawn from each donor. CDR3 size: 18 residues. The germline CDR1 and CDR2 sequences are MNHEY and SVGEGT. V lost 4 bases to trimming and J lost 0 bases; unmatched junction nucleotides: 9. The sample holds a few counts of this clonotype.

Specimen: blood. The receptor comes from a man aged 25 to 45 in good health. The rearrangement uses TRBV6-2 or TRBV6-3 and TRBJ2-6; 7 bases are a match to TRBD1. CDR3 in DNA: TGTGCCAGCAGTTCAGAACAGGGGACCCTCTCTGGGGCCAACGTCCTGACTTTC. It specifies CASSSEQGTLSGANVLTF.